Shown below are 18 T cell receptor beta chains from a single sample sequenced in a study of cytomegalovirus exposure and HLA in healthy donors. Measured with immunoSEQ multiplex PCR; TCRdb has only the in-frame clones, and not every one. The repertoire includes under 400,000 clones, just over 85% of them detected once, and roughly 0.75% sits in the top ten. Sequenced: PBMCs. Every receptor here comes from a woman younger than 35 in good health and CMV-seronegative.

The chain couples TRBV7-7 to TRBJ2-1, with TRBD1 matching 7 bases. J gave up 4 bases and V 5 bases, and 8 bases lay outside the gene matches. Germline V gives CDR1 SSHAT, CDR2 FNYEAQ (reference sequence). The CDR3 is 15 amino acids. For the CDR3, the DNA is TGTGCCAGCAGCCGACAGGGAGCGACGTACAATGAGCAGTTCTTC. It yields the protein CASSRQGATYNEQFF.

The CDR3 loop reads CASSLAAGAYNEQFF. DNA for the CDR3: TGTGCCAGCAGCTTGGCAGCGGGAGCTTACAATGAGCAGTTCTTC. The chain recombines TRBV5-4 with TRBJ2-1; the match to TRBD2 covers 8 bases. Germline V CDR1 and CDR2: SGHNT, YYREEE (reference sequence). The V gene end was trimmed by 0 bases and the J gene end by 4 bases; junction bases not matched to a gene: 3. CDR3 size: 15 residues.

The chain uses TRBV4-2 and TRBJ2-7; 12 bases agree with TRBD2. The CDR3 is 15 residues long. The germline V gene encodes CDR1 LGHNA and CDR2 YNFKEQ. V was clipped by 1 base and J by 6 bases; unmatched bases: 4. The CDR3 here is CASSQAQLAGGEQYF. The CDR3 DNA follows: TGTGCCAGCAGCCAAGCCCAACTAGCGGGGGGCGAGCAGTACTTC.

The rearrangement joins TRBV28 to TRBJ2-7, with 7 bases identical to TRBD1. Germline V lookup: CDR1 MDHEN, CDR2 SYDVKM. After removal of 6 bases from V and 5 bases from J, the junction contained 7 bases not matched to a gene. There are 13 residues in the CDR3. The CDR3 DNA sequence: TGTGCCAGCAGCCTACAGGGGACCCACGAGCAGTACTTC. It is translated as CASSLQGTHEQYF.

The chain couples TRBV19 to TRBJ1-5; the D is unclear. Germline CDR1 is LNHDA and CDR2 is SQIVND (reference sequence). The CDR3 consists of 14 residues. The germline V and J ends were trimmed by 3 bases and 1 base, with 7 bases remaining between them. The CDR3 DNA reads TGTGCCAGTAGTATGGGAGACAGCAATCAGCCCCAGCATTTT. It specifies CASSMGDSNQPQHF.

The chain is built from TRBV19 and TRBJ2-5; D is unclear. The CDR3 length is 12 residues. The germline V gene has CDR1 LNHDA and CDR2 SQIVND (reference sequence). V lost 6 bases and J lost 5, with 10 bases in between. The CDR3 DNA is TGTGCCAGTAGGTCCGGGTCGGAGACCCAGTACTTC. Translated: CASRSGSETQYF.

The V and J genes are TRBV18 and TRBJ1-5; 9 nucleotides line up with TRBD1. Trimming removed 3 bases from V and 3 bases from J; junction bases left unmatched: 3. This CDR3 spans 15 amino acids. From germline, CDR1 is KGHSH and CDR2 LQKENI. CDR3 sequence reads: CASSPGTGNNQPQHF. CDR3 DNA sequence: TGTGCCAGCTCACCGGGGACAGGGAACAATCAGCCCCAGCATTTT. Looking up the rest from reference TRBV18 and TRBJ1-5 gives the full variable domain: NAGVMQNPRHLVRRRGQEARLRCSPMKGHSHVYWYRQLPEEGLKFMVYLQKENIIDESGMPKERFSAEFPKEGPSILRIQQVVRGDSAAYFCASSPGTGNNQPQHFGDGTRLSIL.

Written as DNA, the CDR3 is TGTGCCAGCAGCCCCGGACTAGCGCCCGAGCAGTTCTTC. Translated: CASSPGLAPEQFF. This chain joins TRBV11-2 and TRBJ2-1; 9 bases match TRBD2. The germline V gene has CDR1 SGHAT and CDR2 FQNNGV. J was trimmed by 10 bases and V by 5 bases; bases with no gene match: 6. There are 13 residues in the CDR3.

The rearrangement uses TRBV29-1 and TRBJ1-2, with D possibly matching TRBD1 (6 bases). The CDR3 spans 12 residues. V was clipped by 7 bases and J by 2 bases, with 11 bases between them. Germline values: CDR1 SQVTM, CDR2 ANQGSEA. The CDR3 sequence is CSARGQNYGYTF. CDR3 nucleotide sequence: TGCAGCGCACGAGGACAGAACTATGGCTACACCTTC.

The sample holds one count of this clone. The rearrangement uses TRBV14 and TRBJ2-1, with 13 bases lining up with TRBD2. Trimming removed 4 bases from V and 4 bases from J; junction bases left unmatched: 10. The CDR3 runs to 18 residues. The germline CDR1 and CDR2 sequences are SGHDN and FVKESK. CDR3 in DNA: TGTGCCAGCAGCCCAGACACTAGCGGGAGGGCCAAATACAATGAGCAGTTCTTC. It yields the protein CASSPDTSGRAKYNEQFF.

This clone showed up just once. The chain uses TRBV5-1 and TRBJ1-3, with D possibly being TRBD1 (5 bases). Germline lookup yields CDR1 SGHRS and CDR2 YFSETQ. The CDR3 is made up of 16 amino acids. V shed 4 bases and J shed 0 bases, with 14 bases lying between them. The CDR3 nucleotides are TGCGCCAGCAGCCAAGGGGTAGGCGCCTCTGGAAACACCATATATTTT. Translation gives CASSQGVGASGNTIYF.

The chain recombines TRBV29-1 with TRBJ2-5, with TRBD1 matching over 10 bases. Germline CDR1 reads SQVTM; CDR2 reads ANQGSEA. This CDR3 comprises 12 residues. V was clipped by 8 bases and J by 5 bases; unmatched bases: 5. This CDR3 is CSCDRGRETQYF. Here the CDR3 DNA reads TGCAGCTGCGACAGGGGGCGGGAGACCCAGTACTTC.

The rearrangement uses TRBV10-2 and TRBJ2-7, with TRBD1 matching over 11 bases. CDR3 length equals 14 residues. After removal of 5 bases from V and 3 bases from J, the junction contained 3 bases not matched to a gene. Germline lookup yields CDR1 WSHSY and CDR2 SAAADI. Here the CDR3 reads CASSWDRGNYEQYF. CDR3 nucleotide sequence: TGCGCCAGCAGTTGGGACAGGGGGAACTACGAGCAGTACTTC.

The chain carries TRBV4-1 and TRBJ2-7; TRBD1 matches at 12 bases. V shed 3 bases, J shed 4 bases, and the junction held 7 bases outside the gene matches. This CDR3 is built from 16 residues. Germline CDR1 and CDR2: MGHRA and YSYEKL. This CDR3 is CASSQQRGQGAYEQYF. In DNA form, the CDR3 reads TGCGCCAGCAGCCAGCAGAGGGGACAGGGGGCGTACGAGCAGTACTTC.

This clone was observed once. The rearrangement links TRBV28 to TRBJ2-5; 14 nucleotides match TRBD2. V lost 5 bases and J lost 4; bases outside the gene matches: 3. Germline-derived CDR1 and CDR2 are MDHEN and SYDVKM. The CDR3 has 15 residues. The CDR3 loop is CASSLGTSGGETQYF. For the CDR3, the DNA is TGTGCCAGCAGTCTCGGGACTAGCGGGGGAGAGACCCAGTACTTC. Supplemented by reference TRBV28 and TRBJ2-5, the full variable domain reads DVKVTQSSRYLVKRTGEKVFLECVQDMDHENMFWYRQDPGLGLRLIYFSYDVKMKEKGDIPEGYSVSREKKERFSLILESASTNQTSMYLCASSLGTSGGETQYFGPGTRLLVL.

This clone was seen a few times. Here the CDR3 reads CASSPDRAQLFF. For the CDR3, the DNA is TGTGCCAGCAGTCCTGACAGGGCGCAGCTGTTTTTT. The rearrangement links TRBV28 to TRBJ1-4; 7 bases map to TRBD1. The CDR3 runs 12 residues. The V and J ends lost 5 bases and 14 bases, in that order; junction bases with no gene match: 8. Germline V gives CDR1 MDHEN, CDR2 SYDVKM.

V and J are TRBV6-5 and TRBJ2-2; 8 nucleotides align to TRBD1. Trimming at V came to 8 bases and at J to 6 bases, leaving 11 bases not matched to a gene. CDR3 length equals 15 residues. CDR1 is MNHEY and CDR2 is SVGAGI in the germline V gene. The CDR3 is CASGPDRGWAGELFF. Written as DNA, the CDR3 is TGTGCCAGCGGACCCGACAGGGGATGGGCCGGGGAGCTGTTTTTT.

In nucleotides, the CDR3 is TGTGCCAGTAGTGGCGGGACCGCTCTCTACGAGCAGTACTTC. Translating gives CASSGGTALYEQYF. This sequence joins TRBV19 and TRBJ2-7, with D possibly TRBD2 on 6 matching bases. Germline-derived CDR1 and CDR2 are LNHDA and SQIVND (reference sequence). CDR3 length: 14 amino acids. V lost 5 bases to trimming and J lost 3 bases, with 14 bases between them.